The sample holds one count of the clone carrying this T cell receptor beta chain. Original processing notes: Nucleated cell counts were estimated from reference gene primer amplification. Assay: immunoSEQ multiplex PCR; the TCRdb copy retains only in-frame clones and omits some. V and J calls and clone size are as listed in that table; D and trimming were resolved from the DNA. The sample contains about 120,000 clones, over 75% of which appear only once. The CDR3 runs 12 residues. In germline, CDR1 is SNHLY, CDR2 FYNNEI. V was clipped by 6 bases and J by 7 bases, with 10 bases between them. This sample is part of a study of blood T cell repertoires in COVID-19. For the study at large: Sites in the United States, Italy and Spain provided acute and convalescent COVID-19 samples. From T cells, B-cell-depleted T cells, or PBMCs came the material, which was cDNA or gDNA.

The rearrangement uses TRBV2 and TRBJ2-1; D perhaps matches TRBD1 (5 bases). The sequencing input was peripheral blood. This sequence originates from a man at least 80 years old with active or convalescent COVID-19. The CDR3 DNA sequence: TGTGCCAGCAGACCTCAGGGTAATGAGCAGTTCTTC. Translating gives CASRPQGNEQFF.